This T cell receptor beta chain was identified in a study of OX40 agonist ivuxolimab in advanced cancers. This clone has only one observation. V was cut by 8 bases and J by 11 bases, with 19 bases left in between. Germline lookup yields CDR1 KGHSH and CDR2 LQKENI. The CDR3 extends over 13 amino acids. Produced via immunoSEQ multiplex PCR; TCRdb's table is partial and in-frame only. The profile shows more than 85,000 clones, about 80% of them singletons. The input for sequencing was CD4+ or CD8+ T cells sorted from blood, taken in a trial of the OX40 agonist ivuxolimab. V gene TRBV18 combines with J gene TRBJ1-5; weak D call: TRBD1 (5 bases). This receptor was identified in an adult with an advanced solid tumor such as melanoma, head and neck, liver or kidney cancer. The CDR3 reads CASHRDQVEAQHF. The CDR3 DNA is TGTGCCAGCCACCGGGACCAAGTTGAGGCCCAGCATTTT.